This TCR beta chain was sequenced in a study of early T cells in non-severe SARS-CoV-2 infection. Study-level background: With bulk RNA from unsorted whole blood as input, sequencing yielded unpaired chains. Study results and caveats: The study's VDJdb matching favored anti-spike CD8 responses and missed private and CD4 specificities.

This clonotype has just a few counts. The antigen is not known. Unique molecular identifiers were affixed to single, distinct cDNA molecules. TCRdb fed the 5' RACE reads into MiXCR, producing one record per CDR3 protein. The table has 50,000 to 65,000 distinct CDR3 sequences, approximately 10% seen once; the top ten hold less than 3.5%. Looked up from germline, CDR1 is SNHLY and CDR2 is FYNNEI. The CDR3 runs to 14 residues. V trimming: 7 bases; J trimming: 0 bases; junction bases outside the gene matches: 5. This TCR was recovered from an adult who was a healthcare worker with PCR-confirmed SARS-CoV-2 infection or an uninfected control (not recorded which). The V gene is TRBV2, the J gene TRBJ1-1, with 7 bases that match TRBD1. The material sequenced was whole blood, taken at baseline. The CDR3 loop reads CASKGTEMNTEAFF. The CDR3 DNA sequence: TGTGCCAGCAAAGGGACAGAGATGAACACTGAAGCTTTCTTT.